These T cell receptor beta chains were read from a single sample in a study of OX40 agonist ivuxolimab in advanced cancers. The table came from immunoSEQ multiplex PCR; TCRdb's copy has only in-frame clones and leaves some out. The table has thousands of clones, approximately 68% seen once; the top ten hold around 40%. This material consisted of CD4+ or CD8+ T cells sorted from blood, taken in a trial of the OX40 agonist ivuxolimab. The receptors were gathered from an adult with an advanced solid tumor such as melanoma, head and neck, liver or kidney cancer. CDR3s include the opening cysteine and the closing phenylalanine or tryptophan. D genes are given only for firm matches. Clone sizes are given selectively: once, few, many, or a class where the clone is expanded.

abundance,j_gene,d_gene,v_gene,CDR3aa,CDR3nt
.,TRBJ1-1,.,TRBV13,CASTSKQPGNTEAFF,TGTGCCAGCACCTCAAAGCAGCCGGGGAACACTGAAGCTTTCTTT
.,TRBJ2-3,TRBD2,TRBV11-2,CASSYRTSGTDTQYF,TGTGCCAGCAGTTATCGGACTAGCGGGACAGATACGCAGTATTTT
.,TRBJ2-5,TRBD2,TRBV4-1,CASSQEVVASGGETQYF,TGCGCCAGCAGCCAAGAAGTGGTGGCTAGCGGGGGGGAGACCCAGTACTTC
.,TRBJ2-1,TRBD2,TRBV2,CASSSKLIRLAGTSYNEQFF,TGTGCCAGCTCGAGTAAGCTAATTCGACTAGCGGGGACGTCCTACAATGAGCAGTTCTTC
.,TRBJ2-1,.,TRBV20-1,CSARAWGEQFF,TGCAGTGCTAGAGCTTGGGGTGAGCAGTTCTTC
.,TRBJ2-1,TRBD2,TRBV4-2,CASSPRTRAYEQFF,TGTGCCAGCAGCCCCCGGACTAGGGCCTATGAGCAGTTCTTC
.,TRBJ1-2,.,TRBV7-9,CASSSQNENGYTF,TGTGCCAGCAGCTCTCAGAATGAGAATGGCTACACCTTC
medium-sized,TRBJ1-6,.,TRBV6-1,CASSEAQSGGSPLHF,TGTGCCAGCAGTGAAGCGCAATCAGGCGGGTCACCCCTCCACTTT
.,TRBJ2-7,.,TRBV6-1,CASSEFGTYEQYF,TGTGCCAGCAGTGAATTCGGGACCTACGAGCAGTACTTC
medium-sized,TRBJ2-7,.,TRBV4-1,CASSQATGAYYEQYF,TGCGCCAGCAGCCAAGCAACGGGAGCGTACTACGAGCAGTACTTC
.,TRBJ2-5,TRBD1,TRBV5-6,CASSTWDRGEETQYF,TGTGCCAGCAGCACCTGGGACAGGGGGGAAGAGACCCAGTACTTC
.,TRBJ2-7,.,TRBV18,CASSLDGYEQYF,TGTGCCAGCTCACTGGACGGGTACGAGCAGTACTTC
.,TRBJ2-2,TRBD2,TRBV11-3,CASSSGLAGGGELFF,TGTGCCAGCAGCTCTGGACTAGCGGGAGGGGGGGAGCTGTTTTTT
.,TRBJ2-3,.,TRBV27,CASSLSGTTDTQYF,TGTGCCAGCAGTTTATCGGGCACCACAGATACGCAGTATTTT
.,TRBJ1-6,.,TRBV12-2,CASRSKVRDRVFSPLHF,TGTGCAAGTCGCTCTAAGGTCCGGGACAGGGTATTTTCACCCCTCCACTTT
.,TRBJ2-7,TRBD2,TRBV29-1,CSVAETSGYEQYF,TGCAGCGTCGCCGAGACTAGCGGTTACGAGCAGTACTTC
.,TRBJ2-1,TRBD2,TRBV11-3,CASSLDPGGPYSYNEQFF,TGTGCCAGCAGCTTAGATCCGGGGGGACCCTACTCCTACAATGAGCAGTTCTTC
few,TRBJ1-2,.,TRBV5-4,CASTITGSGYGYTF,TGTGCCAGCACCATAACGGGGAGCGGCTATGGCTACACCTTC
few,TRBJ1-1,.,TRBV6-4,CASSASSNTEAFF,TGTGCCAGCAGTGCCTCGTCAAACACTGAAGCTTTCTTT
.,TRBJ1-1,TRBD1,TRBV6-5,CASSGQGLNTEAFF,TGTGCCAGCAGTGGACAGGGGCTGAACACTGAAGCTTTCTTT
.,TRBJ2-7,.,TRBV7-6,CASSDGRDSYSYEQYF,TGTGCCAGCTCCGACGGGCGGGACTCCTACTCCTACGAGCAGTACTTC
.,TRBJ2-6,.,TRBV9,CASSPRTLAYLSGANVLTF,TGTGCCAGCAGCCCCCGGACCCTAGCCTATCTATCTGGGGCCAACGTCCTGACTTTC
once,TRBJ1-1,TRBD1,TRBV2,CASTPRDRAVFMNTEAFF,TGTGCCAGCACCCCAAGAGACAGGGCAGTGTTCATGAACACTGAAGCTTTCTTT
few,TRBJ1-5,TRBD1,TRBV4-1,CASSHVDRENQPQHF,TGCGCCAGCAGCCACGTGGACAGGGAAAATCAGCCCCAGCATTTT